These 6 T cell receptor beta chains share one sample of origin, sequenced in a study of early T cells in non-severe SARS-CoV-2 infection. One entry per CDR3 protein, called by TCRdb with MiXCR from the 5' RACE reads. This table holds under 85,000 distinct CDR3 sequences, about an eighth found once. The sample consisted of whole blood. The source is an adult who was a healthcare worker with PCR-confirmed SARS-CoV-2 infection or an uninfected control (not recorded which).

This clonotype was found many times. The DNA of the CDR3 is TGCGCCAGCAGCTTGGCTGGGGGTCTGAACACTGAAGCTTTCTTT. Residues: CASSLAGGLNTEAFF. The gene calls are TRBV5-1 and TRBJ1-1, with D possibly being TRBD1 (5 bases). The CDR3 length is 15 residues. The V end was cut by 0 bases, the J end by 0 bases, with 9 bases between. Germline V lookup: CDR1 SGHRS, CDR2 YFSETQ.

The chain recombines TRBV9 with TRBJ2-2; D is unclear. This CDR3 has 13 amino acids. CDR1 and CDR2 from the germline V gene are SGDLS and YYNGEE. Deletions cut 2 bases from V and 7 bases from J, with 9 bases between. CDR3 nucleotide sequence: TGTGCCAGCAGCGTTACGACGCGCGGGGAGCTGTTTTTT. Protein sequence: CASSVTTRGELFF.

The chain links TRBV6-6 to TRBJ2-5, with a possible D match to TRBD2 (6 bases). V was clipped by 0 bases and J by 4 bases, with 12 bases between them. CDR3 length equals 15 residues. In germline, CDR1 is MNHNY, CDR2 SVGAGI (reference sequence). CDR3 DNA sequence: TGTGCCAGCAGTTACTCGAGGGGAGGCGCAGAGACCCAGTACTTC. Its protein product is CASSYSRGGAETQYF.

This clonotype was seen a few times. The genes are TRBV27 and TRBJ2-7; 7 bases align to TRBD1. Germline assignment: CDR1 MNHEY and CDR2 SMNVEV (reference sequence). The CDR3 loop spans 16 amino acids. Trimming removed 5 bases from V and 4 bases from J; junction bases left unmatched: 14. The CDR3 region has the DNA TGTGCCAGCAGTCCCAGGGGCAGGGGGTTATATTACGAGCAGTACTTC. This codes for CASSPRGRGLYYEQYF.

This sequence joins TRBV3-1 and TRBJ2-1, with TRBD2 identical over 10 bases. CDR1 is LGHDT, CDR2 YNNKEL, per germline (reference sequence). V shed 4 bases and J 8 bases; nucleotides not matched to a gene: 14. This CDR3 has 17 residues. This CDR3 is CASSRASGGSRVDEQFF. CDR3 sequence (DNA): TGTGCCAGCAGCCGGGCTAGCGGGGGATCTCGCGTCGATGAGCAGTTCTTC.

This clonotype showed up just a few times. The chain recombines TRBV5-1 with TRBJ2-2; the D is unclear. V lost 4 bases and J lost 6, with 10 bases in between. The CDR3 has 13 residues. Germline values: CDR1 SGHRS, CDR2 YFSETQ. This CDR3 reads CASSHSPPGELFF. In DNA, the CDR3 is TGCGCCAGCAGCCACAGTCCCCCCGGGGAGCTGTTTTTT.